These T cell receptor beta chains were read from a single sample in a study of shared clonotypes between healthy human individuals. The assay was immunoSEQ multiplex PCR, and TCRdb's table has in-frame clones only and misses some. This table has fewer than 3 million clones, 92% appearing once. Specimen: naive CD4+ T cells from PBMCs. The origin of the receptors is a man younger than 35 in good health. Some clones in this sample may be carry-over from other donors' samples. The CDR3 runs from the conserved cysteine through the conserved F or W. D genes are given only for firm matches. Only part of the rows carry a size: once, few, many, or a class if the clone is expanded.

D | J | V | size | DNA | CDR3
TRBD2 | TRBJ2-5 | TRBV6-6 | NA | TGTGCCAGCGCCCCGGGGGGTAGAGAGACCCAGTACTTC | CASAPGGRETQYF
NA | TRBJ2-7 | TRBV7-8 | NA | TGTGCCAGCAGCTCAAAACCGGGACACTCCTACGAGCAGTACTTC | CASSSKPGHSYEQYF
TRBD1 | TRBJ1-3 | TRBV5-8 | NA | TGTGCCAGCAGCTCGACAGGGGCCGCTGGAAACACCATATATTTT | CASSSTGAAGNTIYF
NA | TRBJ2-2 | TRBV7-2 | NA | TGTGCCAGCAGCTTATTTAGTATGGCCGGGGAGCTGTTTTTT | CASSLFSMAGELFF
NA | TRBJ2-5 | TRBV7-7 | NA | TGTGCCAGCAGCCCCCTGCACCAAGAGACCCAGTACTTC | CASSPLHQETQYF
TRBD2 | TRBJ2-7 | TRBV6-1 | NA | TGTGCCAGCAGTGCCTACGCGGGAGGTACGTCCTACGCGCAGTACTTC | CASSAYAGGTSYAQYF
NA | TRBJ1-1 | TRBV6-5 | once | TGTGCCAGCAGCACGAGGAGGGCAGGAAACACTGAAGCTTTCTTT | CASSTRRAGNTEAFF
TRBD1 | TRBJ2-3 | TRBV7-9 | NA | TGTGCCAGCAGCTTAGCGTTGGGGACAGGGTTCACAGATACGCAGTATTTT | CASSLALGTGFTDTQYF
NA | TRBJ1-5 | TRBV28 | NA | TGTGCCAGCAGCCGCGTCCGGGACGACTACCAGCCCCAGCATTTT | CASSRVRDDYQPQHF
NA | TRBJ2-1 | TRBV6-1 | NA | TGTGCCAGCAGTGGACGCCAGGGGCGAGCCTACAATGAGCAGTTCTTC | CASSGRQGRAYNEQFF
NA | TRBJ2-7 | TRBV28 | once | TGTGCCAGCAGCCTTACAGGGATACGGACCTACGAGCAGTACTTC | CASSLTGIRTYEQYF